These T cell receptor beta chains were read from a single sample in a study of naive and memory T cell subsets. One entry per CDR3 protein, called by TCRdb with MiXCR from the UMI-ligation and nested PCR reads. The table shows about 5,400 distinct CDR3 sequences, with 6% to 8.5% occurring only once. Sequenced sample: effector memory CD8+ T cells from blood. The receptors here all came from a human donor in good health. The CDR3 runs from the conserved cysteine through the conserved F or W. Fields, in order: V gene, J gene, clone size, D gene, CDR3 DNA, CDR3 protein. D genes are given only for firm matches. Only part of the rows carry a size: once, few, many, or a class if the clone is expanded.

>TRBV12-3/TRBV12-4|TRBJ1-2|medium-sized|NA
TGTGCCAGCAGTTTTGGGGGGGCTTTCGATGGCTACACCTTC
CASSFGGAFDGYTF
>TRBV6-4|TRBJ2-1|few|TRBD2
TGTGCCAGCAGTGATACTAGCGGCTACAATGAGCAGTTCTTC
CASSDTSGYNEQFF
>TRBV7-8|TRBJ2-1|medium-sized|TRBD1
TGTGCCAGCAGCCCCAGACAGGGGCCGTCCAATGAGCAGTTCTTC
CASSPRQGPSNEQFF
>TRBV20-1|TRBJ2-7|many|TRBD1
TGCAGTGCCACACAGGGGAGCGGAACCCCATACGAGCAGTACTTC
CSATQGSGTPYEQYF
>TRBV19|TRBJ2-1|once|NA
TGTGCCAGTAGTAGCTCGGCAGATTACAATGAGCAGTTCTTC
CASSSSADYNEQFF
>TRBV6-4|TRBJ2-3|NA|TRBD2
TGTGCCAGCAGTGAAGCGGGGGACGGCACAGATACGCAGTATTTT
CASSEAGDGTDTQYF
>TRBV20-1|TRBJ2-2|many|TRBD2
TGCAGTGCCAAATTAGCGGGGGGCGACACCGGGGAGCTGTTTTTT
CSAKLAGGDTGELFF
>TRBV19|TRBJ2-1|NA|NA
TGTGCCAGTAGTACAGAGGGCGAGATGCCCTCCTCCGAGCAGTTCTTC
CASSTEGEMPSSEQFF
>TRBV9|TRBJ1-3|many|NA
TGTGCCAGCAGCGTAGGGGTACAGAACTCTGGAAACACCATATATTTT
CASSVGVQNSGNTIYF
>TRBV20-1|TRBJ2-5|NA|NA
TGCAGTGCTAGAGATCACCAGGGGGAGACCCAGTACTTC
CSARDHQGETQYF
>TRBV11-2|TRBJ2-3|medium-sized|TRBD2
TGTGCCAGCAGCTTCCGAGCGGAGCGGGAGGGCACTGATACGCAGTATTTT
CASSFRAEREGTDTQYF
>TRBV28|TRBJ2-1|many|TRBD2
TGTGCCAGCAGGCCAGTGGGGCTAGCGGGGGGGGGGACCTACAATGAGCAGTTCTTC
CASRPVGLAGGGTYNEQFF
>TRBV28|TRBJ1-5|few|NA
TGTGCCAGCAATCTAGGCCGGGGAAATCAGCCCCAGCATTTT
CASNLGRGNQPQHF
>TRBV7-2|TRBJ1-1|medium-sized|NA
TGTGCCAGCAGCTTAGATATTGGGCTTGGCACTGAAGCTTTCTTT
CASSLDIGLGTEAFF
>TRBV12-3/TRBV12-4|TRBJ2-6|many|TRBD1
TGTGCCAGCAGTTGGGGACAGGGCTCTGGGGCCAACGTCCTGACTTTC
CASSWGQGSGANVLTF
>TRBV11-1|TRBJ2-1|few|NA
TGTGCCAGCAGCCCGGGGGTTTCCGACTACAATGAGCAGTTCTTC
CASSPGVSDYNEQFF
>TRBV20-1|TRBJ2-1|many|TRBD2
TGCAGTGCTATAGGGCTAGCGGACTACAATGAGCAGTTCTTC
CSAIGLADYNEQFF
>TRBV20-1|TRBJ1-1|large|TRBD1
TGCAGTGCTGGGGACAGTGGCACTGAAGCTTTCTTT
CSAGDSGTEAFF
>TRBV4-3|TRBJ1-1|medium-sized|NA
TGCGCCAGCAGCCAAGAGCAGGGCATGAACACTGAAGCTTTCTTT
CASSQEQGMNTEAFF
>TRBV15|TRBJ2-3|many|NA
TGTGCCACCAGCGGCGGCGGTACTAGCACAGATACGCAGTATTTT
CATSGGGTSTDTQYF
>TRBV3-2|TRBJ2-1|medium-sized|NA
TGTGCCAGCAGCCAATGTCCCCGGGACCCCCCCAACAATGAGCAGTTCTTC
CASSQCPRDPPNNEQFF
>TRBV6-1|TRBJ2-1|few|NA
TGTGCCAGCAGTGAAGCACCTGGGGGCTCCTACAATGAGCAGTTCTTC
CASSEAPGGSYNEQFF
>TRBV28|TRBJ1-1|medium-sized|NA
TGTGCCAGCAGTTTATTCACCTTGAACACTGAAGCTTTCTTT
CASSLFTLNTEAFF
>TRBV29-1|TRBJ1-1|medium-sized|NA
TGCAGCGTTGAATGGGGGAACACTGAAGCTTTCTTT
CSVEWGNTEAFF
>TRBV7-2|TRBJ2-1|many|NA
TGTGCCAGCAGCTTAGATATGACTGAGCAGTTCTTC
CASSLDMTEQFF
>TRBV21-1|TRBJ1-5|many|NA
TGTGCCAGCAGCAAAGGCCGGAGAGGGCTTCAGCCCCAGCATTTT
CASSKGRRGLQPQHF
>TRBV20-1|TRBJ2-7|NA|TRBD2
TGCAGTGCGCCCGAGCGGGGGGAATCTAGCGAGCAGTACTTC
CSAPERGESSEQYF
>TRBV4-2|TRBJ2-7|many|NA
TGTGCCAGCAGCCAAGAGATCCCGGGGCAGGGGAGCGACGAGCAGTACTTC
CASSQEIPGQGSDEQYF
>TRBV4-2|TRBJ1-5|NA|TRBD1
TGTGCCAGCAGCCAGGGACAGGAGACTCAGCCCCAGCATTTT
CASSQGQETQPQHF
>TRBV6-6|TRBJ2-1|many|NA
TGTGCCAGCAGCCCCCTTGTGAGACGAGTTCGCAATGAGCAGTTCTTC
CASSPLVRRVRNEQFF
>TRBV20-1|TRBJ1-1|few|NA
TGCAGTGCTAGAGTGCCAGGGTTGGCCACTGAAGCTTTCTTT
CSARVPGLATEAFF
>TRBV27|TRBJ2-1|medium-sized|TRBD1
TGTGCCAGCACCGGGACAGGGGGTGACAATGAGCAGTTCTTC
CASTGTGGDNEQFF
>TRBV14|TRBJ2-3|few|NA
TGTGCCAGCAGCCCTCGGATGCACACAGATACGCAGTATTTT
CASSPRMHTDTQYF
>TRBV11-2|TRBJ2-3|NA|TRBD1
TGTGCCAGCAGCCCTGGGACAGGGGATGCAGATACGCAGTATTTT
CASSPGTGDADTQYF
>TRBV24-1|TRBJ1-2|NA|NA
TGTGCCACCAGTGACTCGGAGACAGGTCTTTATGGCTACACCTTC
CATSDSETGLYGYTF
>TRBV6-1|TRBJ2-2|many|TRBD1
TGTGCCAGCCCGGACACAGGGGATACCGGGGAGCTGTTTTTT
CASPDTGDTGELFF
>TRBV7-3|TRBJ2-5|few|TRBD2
TGTGCCAGCAGCGCCAGCGGGGGGGCCGTAGAGACCCAGTACTTC
CASSASGGAVETQYF
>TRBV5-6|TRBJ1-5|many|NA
TGTGCCAGCAGCTTGGGCCAGAATTGGAATCAGCCCCAGCATTTT
CASSLGQNWNQPQHF
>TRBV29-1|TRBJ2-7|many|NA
TGCAGCGGGGCGGGCTCACCCGATGGATACGAGCAGTACTTC
CSGAGSPDGYEQYF
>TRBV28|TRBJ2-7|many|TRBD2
TGTGCCAGCAGTTTGGCGGGGGATTCCGAGCAGTACTTC
CASSLAGDSEQYF
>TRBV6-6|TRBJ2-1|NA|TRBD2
TGTGCCAGCAGTTACTTAGCTAGCGGGGGGGTTGGTGAGCAGTTCTTC
CASSYLASGGVGEQFF
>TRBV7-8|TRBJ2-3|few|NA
TGTGCCAGCAGCTTAGGGGGGTACGTGACAGATACGCAGTATTTT
CASSLGGYVTDTQYF
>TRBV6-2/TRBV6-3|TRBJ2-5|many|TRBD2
TGTGCCAGCAGTCCGGGACTAGCGGGAGATGTTGAGACCCAGTACTTC
CASSPGLAGDVETQYF
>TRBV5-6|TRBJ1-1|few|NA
TGTGCCAGCTATCATGGAACGATGAACACTGAAGCTTTCTTT
CASYHGTMNTEAFF
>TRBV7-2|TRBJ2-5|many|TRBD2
TGTGCCAGCAGCCCGGCGGGGGGACTAGCGGGATCGGAGACCCAGTACTTC
CASSPAGGLAGSETQYF
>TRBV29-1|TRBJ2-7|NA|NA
TGCAGCGTTTCGGGGTCTGACTACTACGAGCAGTACTTC
CSVSGSDYYEQYF
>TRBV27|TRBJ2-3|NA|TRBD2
TGTGCCAGCAGTTTGGGCGGACTAGTTTCAGATACGCAGTATTTT
CASSLGGLVSDTQYF
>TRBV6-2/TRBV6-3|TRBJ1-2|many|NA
TGTGCCAGCAGTTACGACGGGACGTCTTCCTATGGCTACACCTTC
CASSYDGTSSYGYTF
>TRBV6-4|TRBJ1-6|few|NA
TGTGCCACCAGAACCCGGGTTTTGCCCTATAATTCACCCCTCCACTTT
CATRTRVLPYNSPLHF
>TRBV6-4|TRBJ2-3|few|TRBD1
TGTGCCAGCAGTGAGACAGGGGGCACAGATACGCAGTATTTT
CASSETGGTDTQYF
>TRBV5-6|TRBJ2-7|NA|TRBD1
TGTGCCAGCAGCTTGCCTGAACCGATTCCGGGACAGGGGAACTACGAGCAGTACTTC
CASSLPEPIPGQGNYEQYF
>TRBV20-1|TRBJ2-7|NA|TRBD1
TGCAGTGCTAGAGGCGGGGACAGGGGGGACTCCTACGAGCAGTACTTC
CSARGGDRGDSYEQYF
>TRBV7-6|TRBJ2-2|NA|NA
TGTGCCAGCAGCTTTTCCGGCAGGACCACCGGGGAGCTGTTTTTT
CASSFSGRTTGELFF
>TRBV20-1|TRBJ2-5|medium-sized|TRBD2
TGCAGTGCTAGAGATCAGGGCGGGGGGGCCTTGGAGACCCAGTACTTC
CSARDQGGGALETQYF
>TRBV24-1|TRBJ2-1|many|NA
TGTGCCACCAGTGATTTGTGGGATGAGCAGTTCTTC
CATSDLWDEQFF
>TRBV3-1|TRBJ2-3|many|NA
TGTGCCAGCAGCCAAGATCTGATAGCGGAGAGACCTAGCACAGATACGCAGTATTTT
CASSQDLIAERPSTDTQYF
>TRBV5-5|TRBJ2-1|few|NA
TGTGCCAGCAGCTTGGATAGTGGGAATGAGCAGTTCTTC
CASSLDSGNEQFF
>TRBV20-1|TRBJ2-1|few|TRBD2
TGCAGTGCTAGGGGACTAGCGGGGTACAATGAGCAGTTCTTC
CSARGLAGYNEQFF
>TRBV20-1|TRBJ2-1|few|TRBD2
TGCAGTGCCATAGCGGGAGAAGGATACAATGAGCAGTTCTTC
CSAIAGEGYNEQFF